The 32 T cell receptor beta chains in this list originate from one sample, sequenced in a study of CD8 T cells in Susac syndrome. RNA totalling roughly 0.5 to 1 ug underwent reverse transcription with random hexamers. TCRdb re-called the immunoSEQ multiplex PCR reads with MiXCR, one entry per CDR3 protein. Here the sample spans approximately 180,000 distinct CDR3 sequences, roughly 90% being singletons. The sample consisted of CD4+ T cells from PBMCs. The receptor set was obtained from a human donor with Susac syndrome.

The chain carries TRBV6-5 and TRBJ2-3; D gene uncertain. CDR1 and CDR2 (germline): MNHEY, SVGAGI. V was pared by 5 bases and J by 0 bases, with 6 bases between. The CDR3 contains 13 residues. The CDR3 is CASSDTSTDTQYF. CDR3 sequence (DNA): TGTGCCAGCAGTGATACTAGCACAGATACGCAGTATTTT.

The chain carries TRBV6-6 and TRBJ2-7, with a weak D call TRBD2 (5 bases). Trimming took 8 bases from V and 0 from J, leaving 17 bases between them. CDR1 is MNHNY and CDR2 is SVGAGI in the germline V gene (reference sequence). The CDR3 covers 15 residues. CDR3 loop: CASHYTGLHSYEQYF. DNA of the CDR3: TGTGCCAGCCACTACACCGGACTGCACTCCTACGAGCAGTACTTC.

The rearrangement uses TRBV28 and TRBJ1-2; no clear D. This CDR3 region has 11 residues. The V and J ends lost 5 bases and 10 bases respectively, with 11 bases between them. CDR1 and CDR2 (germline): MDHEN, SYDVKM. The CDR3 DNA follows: TGTGCCAGCAGTCTAAAAGGGCACTACACCTTC. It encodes CASSLKGHYTF.

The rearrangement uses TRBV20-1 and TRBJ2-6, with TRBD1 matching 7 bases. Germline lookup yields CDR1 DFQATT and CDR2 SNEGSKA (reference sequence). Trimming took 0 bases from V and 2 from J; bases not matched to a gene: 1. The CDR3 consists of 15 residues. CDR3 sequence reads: CSARDTGAGANVLTF. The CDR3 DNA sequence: TGCAGTGCTAGAGACACAGGGGCTGGGGCCAACGTCCTGACTTTC.

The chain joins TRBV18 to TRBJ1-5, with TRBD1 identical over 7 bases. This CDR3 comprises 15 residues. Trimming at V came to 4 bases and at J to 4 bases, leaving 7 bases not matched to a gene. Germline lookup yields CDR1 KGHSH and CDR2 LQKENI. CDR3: CASSLRDSGNQPQHF. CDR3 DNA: TGTGCCAGCTCACTGCGGGACAGCGGAAATCAGCCCCAGCATTTT.

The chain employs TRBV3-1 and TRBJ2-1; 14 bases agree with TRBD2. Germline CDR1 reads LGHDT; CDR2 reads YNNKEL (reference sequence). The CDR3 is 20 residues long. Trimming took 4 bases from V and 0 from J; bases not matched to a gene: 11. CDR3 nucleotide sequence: TGTGCCAGCAGCCCCCAGGGGACTAGCGGGAGATGGAGCTCCTACAATGAGCAGTTCTTC. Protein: CASSPQGTSGRWSSYNEQFF.

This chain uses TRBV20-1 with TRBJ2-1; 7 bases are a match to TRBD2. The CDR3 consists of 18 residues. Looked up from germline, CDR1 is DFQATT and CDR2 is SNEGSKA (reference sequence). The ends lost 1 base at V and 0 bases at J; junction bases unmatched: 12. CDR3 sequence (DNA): TGCAGTGCTAGAGTGGCGGGAGACCGCCCCAGCTCCTACAATGAGCAGTTCTTC. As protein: CSARVAGDRPSSYNEQFF.

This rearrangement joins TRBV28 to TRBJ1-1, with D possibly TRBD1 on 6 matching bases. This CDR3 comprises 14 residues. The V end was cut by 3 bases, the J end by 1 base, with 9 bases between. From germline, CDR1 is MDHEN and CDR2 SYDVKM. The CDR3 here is CASSFAGQNTEAFF. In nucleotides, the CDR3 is TGTGCCAGCAGTTTTGCGGGACAGAACACTGAAGCTTTCTTT.

The CDR3 bases are TGCGCCAGCAGCTCCCAAGTCCAGGGAGCCTCCTACGAGCAGTACTTC. It encodes CASSSQVQGASYEQYF. The chain recombines TRBV5-1 with TRBJ2-7; D may correspond to TRBD1 or TRBD2 (5 bases each). Trimming shortened V by 3 bases and J by 0 bases, and 16 bases separated the two germline ends. The CDR3 totals 16 residues. Germline CDR1 reads SGHRS; CDR2 reads YFSETQ.

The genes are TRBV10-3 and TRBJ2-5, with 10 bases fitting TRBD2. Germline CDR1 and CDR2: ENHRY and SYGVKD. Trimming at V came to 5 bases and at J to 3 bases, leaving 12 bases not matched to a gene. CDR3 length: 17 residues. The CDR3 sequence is CAISRSSGGALEETQYF. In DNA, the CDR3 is TGTGCCATCAGTAGGTCAAGCGGGGGGGCCCTAGAAGAGACCCAGTACTTC.

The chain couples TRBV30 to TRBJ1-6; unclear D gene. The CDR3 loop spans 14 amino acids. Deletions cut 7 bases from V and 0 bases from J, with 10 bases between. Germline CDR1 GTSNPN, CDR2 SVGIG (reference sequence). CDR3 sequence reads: CAYTGSSYNSPLHF. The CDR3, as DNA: TGTGCCTACACGGGTAGCTCCTATAATTCACCCCTCCACTTT.

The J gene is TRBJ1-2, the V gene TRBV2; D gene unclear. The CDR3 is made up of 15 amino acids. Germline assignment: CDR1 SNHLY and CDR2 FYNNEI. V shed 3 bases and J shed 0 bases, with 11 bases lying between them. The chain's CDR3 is CASSDQELANYGYTF. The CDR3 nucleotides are TGTGCCAGCAGTGACCAGGAGTTAGCTAACTATGGCTACACCTTC.

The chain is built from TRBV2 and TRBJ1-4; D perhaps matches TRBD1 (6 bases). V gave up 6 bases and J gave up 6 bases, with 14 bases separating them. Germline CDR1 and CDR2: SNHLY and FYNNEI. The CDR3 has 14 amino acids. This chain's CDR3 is CASRDSYVDEKLFF. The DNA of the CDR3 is TGTGCCAGCAGGGACAGTTACGTTGATGAAAAACTGTTTTTT.

The CDR3 region is CASIRSAGTSLSYEQYF. The DNA of the CDR3 is TGTGCCAGCATCCGCTCTGCCGGGACGAGCCTCTCCTACGAGCAGTACTTC. V gene TRBV6-1 combines with J gene TRBJ2-7; D might be TRBD1 or TRBD2, each matching 5 bases. The germline V gene encodes CDR1 MNHNS and CDR2 SASEGT. Trimming took off 7 bases at V and 0 bases at J, with 22 bases between the two ends. CDR3 length equals 17 residues.

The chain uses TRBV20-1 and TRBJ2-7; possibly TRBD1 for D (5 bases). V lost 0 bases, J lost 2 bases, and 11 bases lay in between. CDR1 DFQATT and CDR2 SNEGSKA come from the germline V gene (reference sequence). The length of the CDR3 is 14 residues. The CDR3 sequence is CSARDMAGTYEQYF. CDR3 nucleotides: TGCAGTGCTAGAGATATGGCAGGGACCTACGAGCAGTACTTC.

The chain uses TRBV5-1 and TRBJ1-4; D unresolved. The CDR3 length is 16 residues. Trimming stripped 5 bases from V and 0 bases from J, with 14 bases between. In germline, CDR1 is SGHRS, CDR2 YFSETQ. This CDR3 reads CASSFSYGSTNEKLFF. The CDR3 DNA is TGCGCCAGCAGTTTCTCCTACGGTTCAACTAATGAAAAACTGTTTTTT.

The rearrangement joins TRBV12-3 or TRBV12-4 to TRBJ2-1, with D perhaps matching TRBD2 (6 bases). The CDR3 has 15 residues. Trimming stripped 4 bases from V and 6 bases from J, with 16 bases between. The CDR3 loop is CASSSVTREANEQFF. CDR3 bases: TGTGCCAGCAGTTCGGTGACTAGAGAGGCCAATGAGCAGTTCTTC.

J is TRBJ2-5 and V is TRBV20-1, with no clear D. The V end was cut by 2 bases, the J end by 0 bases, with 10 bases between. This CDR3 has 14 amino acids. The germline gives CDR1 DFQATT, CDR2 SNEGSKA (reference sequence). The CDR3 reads CSARPFGYQETQYF. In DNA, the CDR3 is TGCAGTGCTAGACCATTTGGGTACCAAGAGACCCAGTACTTC.

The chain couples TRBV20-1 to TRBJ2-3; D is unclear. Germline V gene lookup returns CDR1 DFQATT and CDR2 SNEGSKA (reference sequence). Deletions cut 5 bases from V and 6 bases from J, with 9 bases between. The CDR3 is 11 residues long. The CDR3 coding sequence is TGCAGTGCTTACTCGAGGGATACGCAGTATTTT. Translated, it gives CSAYSRDTQYF.

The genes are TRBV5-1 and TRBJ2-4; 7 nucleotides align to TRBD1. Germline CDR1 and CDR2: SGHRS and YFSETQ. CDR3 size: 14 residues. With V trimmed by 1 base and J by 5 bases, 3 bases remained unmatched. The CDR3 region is CASSLFGQENIQYF. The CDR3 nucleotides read TGCGCCAGCAGCTTGTTCGGACAGGAAAACATTCAGTACTTC.

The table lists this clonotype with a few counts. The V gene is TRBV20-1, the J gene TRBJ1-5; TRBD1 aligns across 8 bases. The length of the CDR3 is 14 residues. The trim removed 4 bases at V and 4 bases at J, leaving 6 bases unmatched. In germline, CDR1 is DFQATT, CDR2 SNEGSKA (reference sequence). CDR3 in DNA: TGCAGTGCTAACGACAGGGGAGGAAATCAGCCCCAGCATTTT. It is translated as CSANDRGGNQPQHF.

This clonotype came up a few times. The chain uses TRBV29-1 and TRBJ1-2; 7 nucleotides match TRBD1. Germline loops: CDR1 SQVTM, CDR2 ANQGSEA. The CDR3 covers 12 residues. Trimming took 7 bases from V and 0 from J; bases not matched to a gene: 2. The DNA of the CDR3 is TGCAGCGCAACAGGGGCTAACTATGGCTACACCTTC. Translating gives CSATGANYGYTF.

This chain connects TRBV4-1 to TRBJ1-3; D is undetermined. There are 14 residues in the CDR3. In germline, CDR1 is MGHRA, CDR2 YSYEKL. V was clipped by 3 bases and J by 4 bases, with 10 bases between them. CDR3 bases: TGCGCCAGCAGCCAGCCCTTAACCGGAAACACCATATATTTT. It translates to CASSQPLTGNTIYF.

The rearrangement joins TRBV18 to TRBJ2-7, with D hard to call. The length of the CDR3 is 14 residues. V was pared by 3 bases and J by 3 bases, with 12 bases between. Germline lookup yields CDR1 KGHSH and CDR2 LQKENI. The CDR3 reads CASSPSDGRYEQYF. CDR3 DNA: TGTGCCAGCTCACCGAGCGACGGACGCTACGAGCAGTACTTC.

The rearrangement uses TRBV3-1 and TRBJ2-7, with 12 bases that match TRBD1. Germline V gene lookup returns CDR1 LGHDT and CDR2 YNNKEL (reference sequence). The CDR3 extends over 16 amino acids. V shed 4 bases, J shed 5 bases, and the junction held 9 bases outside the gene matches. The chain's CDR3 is CASSPLGGTGGHEQYF. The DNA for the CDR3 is TGTGCCAGCAGCCCACTCGGCGGGACAGGGGGCCACGAGCAGTACTTC.

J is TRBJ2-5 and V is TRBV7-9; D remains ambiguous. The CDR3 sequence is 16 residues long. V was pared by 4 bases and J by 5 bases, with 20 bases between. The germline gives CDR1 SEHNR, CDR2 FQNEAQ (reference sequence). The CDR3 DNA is TGTGCCAGCAGCTCACTGCTACCGGTAGCTCGGGAGACCCAGTACTTC. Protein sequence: CASSSLLPVARETQYF.

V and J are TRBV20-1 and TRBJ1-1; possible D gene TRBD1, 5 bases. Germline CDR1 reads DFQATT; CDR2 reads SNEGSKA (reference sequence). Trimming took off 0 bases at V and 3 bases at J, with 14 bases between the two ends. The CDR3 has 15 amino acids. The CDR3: CSAREDPGRYTEAFF. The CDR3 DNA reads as TGCAGTGCTAGAGAGGATCCAGGGAGGTACACTGAAGCTTTCTTT.

CDR3 in amino acids: CASSQGRETQYF. In nucleotides, the CDR3 is TGTGCCAGTTCACAGGGGCGGGAGACCCAGTACTTC. The rearrangement joins TRBV19 to TRBJ2-5; TRBD1 aligns across 7 bases. The ends lost 8 bases at V and 5 bases at J; junction bases unmatched: 5. The CDR3 contains 12 residues. Germline CDR1 is LNHDA and CDR2 is SQIVND (reference sequence).

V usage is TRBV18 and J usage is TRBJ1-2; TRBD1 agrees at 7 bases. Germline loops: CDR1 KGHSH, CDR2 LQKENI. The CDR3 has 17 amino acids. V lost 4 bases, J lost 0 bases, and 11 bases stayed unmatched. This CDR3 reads CASSQPNLGTANYGYTF. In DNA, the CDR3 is TGTGCCAGCTCACAACCGAATCTGGGGACAGCTAACTATGGCTACACCTTC.

CDR3: CASRPWTGNNEKLFF. In nucleotides, the CDR3 is TGTGCCAGCAGGCCGTGGACAGGGAACAATGAAAAACTGTTTTTT. The J gene is TRBJ1-4, the V gene TRBV2; 8 bases match TRBD1. Germline values: CDR1 SNHLY, CDR2 FYNNEI. V shed 6 bases, J shed 5 bases, and the junction held 8 bases outside the gene matches. The CDR3 contains 15 residues.

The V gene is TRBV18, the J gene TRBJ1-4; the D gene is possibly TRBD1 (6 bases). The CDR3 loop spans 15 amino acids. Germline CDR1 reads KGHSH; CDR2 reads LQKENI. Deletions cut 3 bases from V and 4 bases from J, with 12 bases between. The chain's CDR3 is CASSPRTEDNEKLFF. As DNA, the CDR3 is TGTGCCAGCTCACCTCGGACAGAAGATAATGAAAAACTGTTTTTT. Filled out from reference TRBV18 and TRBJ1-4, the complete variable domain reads NAGVMQNPRHLVRRRGQEARLRCSPMKGHSHVYWYRQLPEEGLKFMVYLQKENIIDESGMPKERFSAEFPKEGPSILRIQQVVRGDSAAYFCASSPRTEDNEKLFFGSGTQLSVL.

The CDR3 spells CATSDTQETQYF. In DNA form, the CDR3 reads TGTGCCACCAGTGATACCCAAGAGACCCAGTACTTC. The chain recombines TRBV24-1 with TRBJ2-5; D gene ambiguous. This CDR3 comprises 12 residues. Trimming stripped 3 bases from V and 1 base from J, with 2 bases between. CDR1 and CDR2 from the germline V gene are KGHDR and SFDVKD.